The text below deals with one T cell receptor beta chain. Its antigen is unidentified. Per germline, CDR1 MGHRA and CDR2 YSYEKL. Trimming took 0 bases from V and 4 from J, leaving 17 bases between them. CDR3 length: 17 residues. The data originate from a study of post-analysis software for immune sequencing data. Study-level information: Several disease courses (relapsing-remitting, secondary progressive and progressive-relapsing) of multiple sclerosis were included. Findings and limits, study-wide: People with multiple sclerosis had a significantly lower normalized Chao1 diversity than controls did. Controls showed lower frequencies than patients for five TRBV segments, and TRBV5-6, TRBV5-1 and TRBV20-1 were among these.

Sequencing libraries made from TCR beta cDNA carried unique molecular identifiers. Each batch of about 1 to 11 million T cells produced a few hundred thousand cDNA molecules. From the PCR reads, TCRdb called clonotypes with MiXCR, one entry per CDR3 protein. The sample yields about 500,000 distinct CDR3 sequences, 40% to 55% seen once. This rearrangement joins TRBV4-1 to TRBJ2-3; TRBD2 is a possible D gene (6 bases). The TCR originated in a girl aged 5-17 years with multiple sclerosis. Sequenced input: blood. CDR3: CASSQEGPASVSDTQYF. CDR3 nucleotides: TGCGCCAGCAGCCAAGAGGGGCCCGCTAGCGTTTCAGATACGCAGTATTTT.